Below, 14 T cell receptor beta chains from the same sample are listed, as sequenced in a study of T cells in Graves' hyperthyroidism and ophthalmopathy. What was amplified from RNA transcripts were TCR beta CDR3 regions. Researchers ran a first-round RT-PCR on the TCR CDR3 using the HTBI primer set. TCRdb ran MiXCR on the multiplex PCR reads and lists one entry per CDR3 protein. The table has around 190,000 distinct CDR3 sequences, around 16% seen once. Input material: blood. The receptors were sampled from a woman in her 50s with Graves' hyperthyroidism.

Note on this clonotype: This may be a read error: a much more frequent sequence differs by one nucleotide. V is TRBV28 and J is TRBJ1-2; the D gene is possibly TRBD1 (6 bases). Germline-derived CDR1 and CDR2 are MDHEN and SYDVKM. This CDR3 comprises 13 residues. The CDR3 here is CASSSGQIYGHTF. DNA for the CDR3: TGTGCCAGCAGTTCCGGACAGATCTATGGCCACACCTTC.

CDR3 amino acids: CASSTGRTGDEQYF. The CDR3 coding sequence is TGTGCCAGCAGTACGGGGCGGACAGGGGACGAGCAGTACTTC. This chain joins TRBV28 and TRBJ2-7; TRBD1 matches 9 bases. The J segment lost 5 bases and the V segment lost 5 bases, leaving 7 bases of the junction unmatched. CDR1 and CDR2 (germline): MDHEN, SYDVKM. This CDR3 is built from 14 residues.

This clonotype has ten or more counts. This chain joins TRBV27 and TRBJ2-3; 12 nucleotides agree with TRBD2. The J segment lost 4 bases and the V segment lost 5 bases, leaving 7 bases of the junction unmatched. There are 16 residues in the CDR3. Germline CDR1 reads MNHEY; CDR2 reads SMNVEV (reference sequence). CDR3 sequence (DNA): TGTGCCAGCAGTATGCTCCTAGCGGGAGGGCCAGATACGCAGTATTTT. Residues: CASSMLLAGGPDTQYF.

The sample holds a few counts of this clonotype. The V gene is TRBV19, the J gene TRBJ2-3, with 12 bases lining up with TRBD2. This CDR3 comprises 16 residues. Germline CDR1 LNHDA, CDR2 SQIVND (reference sequence). V shed 7 bases and J 5 bases; nucleotides not matched to a gene: 10. This CDR3 reads CASKTRLAGVGDTQYF. The CDR3 nucleotides read TGTGCCAGTAAGACCCGACTAGCGGGAGTAGGAGATACGCAGTATTTT.

This clonotype was detected only a few times. The J gene is TRBJ2-5, the V gene TRBV11-3; D possibly uses TRBD1 or TRBD2 (6 bases each). V was shortened by 7 bases and J by 2 bases, with 17 bases between the two germline ends. Germline loops: CDR1 SGHNT, CDR2 YENEEA. CDR3 size: 15 residues. The CDR3 DNA reads TGTGCCAGCAATCTGGGGGGCCCCCGACAAGAGACCCAGTACTTC. Translation gives CASNLGGPRQETQYF.

This clonotype was observed many times. The chain combines TRBV28 with TRBJ2-7, with no clear D. Trimming shortened V by 2 bases and J by 3 bases, and 5 bases separated the two germline ends. Germline V CDR1 and CDR2: MDHEN, SYDVKM. The length of the CDR3 is 12 residues. The CDR3 here is CASSLEIYEQYF. CDR3 DNA sequence: TGTGCCAGCAGTTTAGAAATCTACGAGCAGTACTTC.

V and J are TRBV30 and TRBJ1-5, with D possibly TRBD1 on 5 matching bases. Germline CDR1 GTSNPN, CDR2 SVGIG (reference sequence). Trimming left V 0 bases short and J 2 bases short, with 11 bases between. This CDR3 region has 15 residues. This chain's CDR3 is CAWSVWGGGNQPQHF. As DNA, the CDR3 is TGTGCCTGGAGTGTTTGGGGGGGAGGCAATCAGCCCCAGCATTTT.

The V gene is TRBV10-3, the J gene TRBJ2-3; 12 nucleotides line up with TRBD2. The CDR3 runs 17 residues. CDR1 is ENHRY and CDR2 is SYGVKD in the germline V gene. V shed 2 bases, J shed 2 bases, and the junction held 5 bases outside the gene matches. Written as DNA, the CDR3 is TGTGCCATCAGTGAGCGTGGACTAGCGGGATACACAGATACGCAGTATTTT. This translates into CAISERGLAGYTDTQYF.

This clonotype was recorded a few times. The chain uses TRBV12-3 or TRBV12-4 and TRBJ2-5; D uncertain. CDR3 length equals 11 residues. Trimming shortened V by 3 bases and J by 7 bases, and 6 bases separated the two germline ends. The CDR3 here is CASSFAGTQYF. CDR3 nucleotide sequence: TGTGCCAGCAGTTTCGCAGGGACCCAGTACTTC.

This clonotype was counted at least ten times. The V call is TRBV30, the J call TRBJ2-1; D call uncertain. CDR1 and CDR2 (germline): GTSNPN, SVGIG (reference sequence). The V end lost 5 bases, the J end lost 7 bases, and 15 bases lay between the germline ends. The CDR3 extends over 13 amino acids. The CDR3 DNA follows: TGTGCCTGGGGTAGTGTTTTGTGGAATGAGCAGTTCTTC. It is translated as CAWGSVLWNEQFF.

This clonotype turned up a few times. The chain has TRBV19 and TRBJ2-5; 10 positions agree with TRBD1. There are 15 residues in the CDR3. Germline V CDR1 and CDR2: LNHDA, SQIVND (reference sequence). Trimming took 6 bases from V and 5 from J; bases not matched to a gene: 9. The chain's CDR3 is CASSQDRGRVETQYF. CDR3 DNA: TGTGCCAGTAGCCAAGACAGGGGGCGGGTGGAGACCCAGTACTTC.

In regard to this clonotype: This could be a read error, since a much larger clone is one nucleotide away. The chain uses TRBV20-1 and TRBJ1-2; perhaps TRBD1 as D (6 bases). The CDR3 spans 15 residues. The germline gives CDR1 DFQATT, CDR2 SNEGSKA (reference sequence). CDR3 nucleotide sequence: TGCAGTGCTGGAGAAGGGGCGGGGGCCGCCTATGGCTACACCTTC. Amino acid sequence: CSAGEGAGAAYGYTF.

The sample holds many counts of this clonotype. The chain recombines TRBV5-1 with TRBJ2-3; possibly TRBD2 for D (6 bases). V lost 4 bases to trimming and J lost 3 bases, with 9 bases between them. Germline CDR1 SGHRS, CDR2 YFSETQ. This CDR3 has 13 residues. The CDR3 protein is CASSPGTTDTQYF. The CDR3 region has the DNA TGCGCCAGCAGCCCGGGGACTACAGATACGCAGTATTTT. Together with reference TRBV5-1 and TRBJ2-3, the CDR3 gives the full variable domain: KAGVTQTPRYLIKTRGQQVTLSCSPISGHRSVSWYQQTPGQGLQFLFEYFSETQRNKGNFPGRFSGRQFSNSRSEMNVSTLELGDSALYLCASSPGTTDTQYFGPGTRLTVL.

The chain uses TRBV5-1 and TRBJ2-3; 7 positions agree with TRBD2. The J segment lost 5 bases and the V segment lost 6 bases, leaving 12 bases of the junction unmatched. The CDR3 consists of 15 residues. Germline V lookup: CDR1 SGHRS, CDR2 YFSETQ. Written as DNA, the CDR3 is TGCGCCAGCACTAAATCGGCGATAGCGGGAGATACGCAGTATTTT. Protein product: CASTKSAIAGDTQYF.